This T cell receptor beta chain originates from a study of blood T cell repertoires in COVID-19. About the study: From T cells, B-cell-depleted T cells, or PBMCs came the material, which was cDNA or gDNA.

The CDR3 is 12 residues long. Trimming took off 10 bases at V and 4 bases at J, with 13 bases between the two ends. The germline gives CDR1 SEHNR, CDR2 FQNEAQ (reference sequence). Adults between roughly 18 and 95 years of age took part from approximately 24 US areas. The repertoire was sequenced with immunoSEQ multiplex PCR; TCRdb's copy has only in-frame clones and lacks some. Of around 250,000 clones listed, around 93% are singletons. What was sequenced was PBMCs or T cells enriched from blood (not recorded which). The chain carries TRBV7-9 and TRBJ1-2; D remains unclear. The clonotype originates from a human donor in a cohort exposed to, infected with or recovered from COVID-19 (not recorded which). The donor label of this sample is uncertain. The CDR3 DNA follows: TGTGCCATTACCACAGAGTCCTATGGCTACACCTTC. It yields the protein CAITTESYGYTF. The complete variable domain, with remaining parts taken from reference TRBV7-9 and TRBJ1-2, reads DTGVSQNPRHKITKRGQNVTFRCDPISEHNRLYWYRQTLGQGPEFLTYFQNEAQLEKSRLLSDRFSAERPKGSFSTLEIQRTEQGDSAMYLCAITTESYGYTFGSGTRLTVV.